This T cell receptor (beta chain) was captured by sequencing in a study of identical twins. This clonotype was seen only a few times. Trimming removed 6 bases from V and 0 bases from J, with 13 bases in between. The CDR3 runs to 14 residues. Germline V gives CDR1 DFQATT, CDR2 SNEGSKA (reference sequence). TCRdb reanalysed the 5' RACE reads using MiXCR and keeps one entry per CDR3 protein. Counted here are 400,000 to 550,000 distinct CDR3 sequences, approximately 25% occurring once; the ten biggest clones make up about 2.7%. The same specimen was also included in a second study, on T cells expressing NK-cell markers.

This chain joins TRBV20-1 and TRBJ2-3; perhaps TRBD2 as D (5 bases). The sequencing input was CD4+ T cells sorted from blood. This TCR was recovered from a woman younger than 35 in good health. This chain's CDR3 is CSARGRLSTDTQYF. CDR3 sequence (DNA): TGCAGTGCCCGGGGTCGGCTTAGCACAGATACGCAGTATTTT.